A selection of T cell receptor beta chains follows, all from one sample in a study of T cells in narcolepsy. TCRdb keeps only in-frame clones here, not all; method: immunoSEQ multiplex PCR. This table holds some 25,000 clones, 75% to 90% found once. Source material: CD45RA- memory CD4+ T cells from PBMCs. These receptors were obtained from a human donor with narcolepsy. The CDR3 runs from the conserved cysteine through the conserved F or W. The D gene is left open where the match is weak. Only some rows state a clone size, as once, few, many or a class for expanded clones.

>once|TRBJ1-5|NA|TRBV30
TGTGCCTGGAGTGGGGGCTGGCAGGGAAAGCAGCCCCAGCATTTT
CAWSGGWQGKQPQHF
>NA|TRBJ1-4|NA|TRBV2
TGTGCCAGCAGTGAATTTGGAGAAGAAAAACTGTTTTTT
CASSEFGEEKLFF
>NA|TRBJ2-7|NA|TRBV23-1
TGCGCCAGCAGTCAATCCAGGGCAGGCGTTAGCTACCACGAGCAGTACTTC
CASSQSRAGVSYHEQYF
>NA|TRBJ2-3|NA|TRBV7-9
TGTGCCAGCAGCTTTGGCCGGGAGAGTGGAGATACGCAGTATTTT
CASSFGRESGDTQYF
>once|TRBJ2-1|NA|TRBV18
TGTGCCAGCTCAGCCCCAGACTCGAATGAGCAGTTCTTC
CASSAPDSNEQFF
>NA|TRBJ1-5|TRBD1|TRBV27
TGTGCCAGCAGTTACAGGGGGCTCAGCAATCAGCCCCAGCATTTT
CASSYRGLSNQPQHF
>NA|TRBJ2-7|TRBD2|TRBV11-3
TGTGCCAGCAGCTCCCTGACTAGCGGGAATCCCCCCGAGCAGTACTTC
CASSSLTSGNPPEQYF
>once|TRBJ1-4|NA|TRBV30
TGTGCCTTGAGAAGACAGACAACTAATGAAAAACTGTTTTTT
CALRRQTTNEKLFF
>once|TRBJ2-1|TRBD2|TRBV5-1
TGCGCCAGCAGCTTGTCGGCTAGCGGACGTGAGCAGTTCTTC
CASSLSASGREQFF
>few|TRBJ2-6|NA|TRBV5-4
TGTGTAGGGAGGGACATACTCTCTGGGGCCAACGTCCTGACTTTC
CVGRDILSGANVLTF
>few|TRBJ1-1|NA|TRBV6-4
TGTGCCAGCAGTGACTCCAGTACCACTGAAGCTTTCTTT
CASSDSSTTEAFF
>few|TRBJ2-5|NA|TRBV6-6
TGTGCCAGCAGGGGGGGGACAAGGGAGACCCAGTACTTC
CASRGGTRETQYF
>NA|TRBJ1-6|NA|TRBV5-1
TGCGCCAGCAGCTTAGGCAGGGAAAATTCACCCCTCCACTTT
CASSLGRENSPLHF
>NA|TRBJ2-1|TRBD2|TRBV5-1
TGCGCCAGCAGCTTGCTAGCTAGCGGGAGGATCGATGAGCAGTTCTTC
CASSLLASGRIDEQFF
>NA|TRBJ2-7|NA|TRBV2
TGTGCCAGCAGTGTGACAGTTGGGCAGTACTTC
CASSVTVGQYF
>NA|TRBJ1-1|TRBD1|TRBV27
TGTGCCAGCAGTCGGCGGACAGGGGGCAGGGGCACTGAAGCTTTCTTT
CASSRRTGGRGTEAFF
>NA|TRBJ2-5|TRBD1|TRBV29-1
TGCAGCGCGGGACAGCAAGAGACCCAGTACTTC
CSAGQQETQYF
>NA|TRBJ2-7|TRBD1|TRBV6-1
TGTGCCAGCTCCCTACAGGGGCGTTTATCCTACGAGCAGTACTTC
CASSLQGRLSYEQYF
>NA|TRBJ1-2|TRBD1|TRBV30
TGTGCCTGGAGGCTAGACAGGGAAGGTGGCTACACCTTC
CAWRLDREGGYTF
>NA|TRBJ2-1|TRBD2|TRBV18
TGTGCCAGCTCACCAACCACTAGCGGGCGTAGCTCCTACAATGAGCAGTTCTTC
CASSPTTSGRSSYNEQFF
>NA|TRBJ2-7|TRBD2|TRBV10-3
TGTGCCATCACTCATGGGGGCGGGAGGGCCGGGTACGAGCAGTACTTC
CAITHGGGRAGYEQYF
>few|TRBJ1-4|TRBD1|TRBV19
TGTGCCAGCTCATCGGTACAGGGGGCATATGAAAAACTGTTTTTT
CASSSVQGAYEKLFF
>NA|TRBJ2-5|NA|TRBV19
TGTGCCAGCGGAGCCCGGGACAACCCAGAGACCCAGTACTTC
CASGARDNPETQYF
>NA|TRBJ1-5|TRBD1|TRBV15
TGTGCCACCAGCGGGACAGGGCCTCAGCCCCAGCATTTT
CATSGTGPQPQHF
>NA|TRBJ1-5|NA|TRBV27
TGTGCCAGCAGTTTTAGACAGGGCAATCAGCCCCAGCATTTT
CASSFRQGNQPQHF
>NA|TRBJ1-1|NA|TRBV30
TGTGCCTGGAGTGCCACAGCTACCGGGGGAGCTTTCTTT
CAWSATATGGAFF
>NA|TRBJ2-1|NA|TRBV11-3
TGTGCCAGCAGCCGAGACAGGCACAATGAGCAGTTCTTC
CASSRDRHNEQFF
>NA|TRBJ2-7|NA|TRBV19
TGTGCCAGTAGTATAGATGCAGGGGGGACCTCCTACGAGCAGTACTTC
CASSIDAGGTSYEQYF
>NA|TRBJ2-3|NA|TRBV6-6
TGTGCCAGCACCCTAGCGATGGATACGCAGTATTTT
CASTLAMDTQYF
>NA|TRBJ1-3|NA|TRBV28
TGTGCCAGCAGTTTAGGGGGGGACTTTGGAAACACCATATATTTT
CASSLGGDFGNTIYF
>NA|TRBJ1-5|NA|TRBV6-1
TGTGCCAGCAGTGATTGGCAGAATCAGCCCCAGCATTTT
CASSDWQNQPQHF
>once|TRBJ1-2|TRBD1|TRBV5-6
TGTGCCAGCAGTTGGGGACAGGGGAGTGGTGGCTACACCTTC
CASSWGQGSGGYTF
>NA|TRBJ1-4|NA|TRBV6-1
TGTGCCGGGGGGGGTACAACTAATGAAAAACTGTTTTTT
CAGGGTTNEKLFF
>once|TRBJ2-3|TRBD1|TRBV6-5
TGTGCCAGCAGTCACCAAGACAGGGTTCAAGATACGCAGTATTTT
CASSHQDRVQDTQYF
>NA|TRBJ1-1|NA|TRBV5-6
TGTGCCAGCAGCTTGGGACAGTGGCCCAGTCAGGCTTTCTTT
CASSLGQWPSQAFF
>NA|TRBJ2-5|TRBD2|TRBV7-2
TGTGCCAGCAGCTCGGGACTAGCGGGAGGTCAAGAGACCCAGTACTTC
CASSSGLAGGQETQYF
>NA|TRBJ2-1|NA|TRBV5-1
TGCGCCAGCAGCATTACCACCCGGGAGTTGAGTAATGAGCAGTTCTTC
CASSITTRELSNEQFF
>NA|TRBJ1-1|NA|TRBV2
TGTGCCAGCAGTGACCTGACGGGAAACACTGAAGCTTTCTTT
CASSDLTGNTEAFF
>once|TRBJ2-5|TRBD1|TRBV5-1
TGCGCCAGCAGCGCGGATGGGACAGCCAAAGAGACCCAGTACTTC
CASSADGTAKETQYF
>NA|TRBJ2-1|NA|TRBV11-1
TGTGCCAGCAGCTTAGTATTACAGGGTGGACGCAATGAGCAGTTCTTC
CASSLVLQGGRNEQFF
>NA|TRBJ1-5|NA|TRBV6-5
TGTGCCAGCAGTGTCACACATAGCAATCAGCCCCAGCATTTT
CASSVTHSNQPQHF
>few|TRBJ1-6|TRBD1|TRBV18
TGTGCCAGCTCACCATTCGGGACAGGGAATTCACCCCTCCACTTT
CASSPFGTGNSPLHF
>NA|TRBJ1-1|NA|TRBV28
TGTGCCAGCAGTTTAGGGGGGAAGAACACTGAAGCTTTCTTT
CASSLGGKNTEAFF
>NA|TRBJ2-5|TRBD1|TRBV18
TGTGCCAGCTCACCAACCGGGACAGGGGAGACCCAGTACTTC
CASSPTGTGETQYF
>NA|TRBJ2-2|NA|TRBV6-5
TGTGCCAGCAGACTGGACAGGAACACCGGGGAGCTGTTTTTT
CASRLDRNTGELFF
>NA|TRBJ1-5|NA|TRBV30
TGTGCCTGGAGTGGACAGAGAGATCAGCCCCAGCATTTT
CAWSGQRDQPQHF
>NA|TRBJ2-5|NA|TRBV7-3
TGTGCCAGCAGCTTGGGCACTTCGGAGACCCAGTACTTC
CASSLGTSETQYF
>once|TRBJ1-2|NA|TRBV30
TGTGCCCAAAAGGGATCGGGGTTTGGCTACACCTTC
CAQKGSGFGYTF
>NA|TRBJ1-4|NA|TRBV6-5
TGTGCCAGCAGTGAAAGAGGAGGGGACGAAAAACTGTTTTTT
CASSERGGDEKLFF